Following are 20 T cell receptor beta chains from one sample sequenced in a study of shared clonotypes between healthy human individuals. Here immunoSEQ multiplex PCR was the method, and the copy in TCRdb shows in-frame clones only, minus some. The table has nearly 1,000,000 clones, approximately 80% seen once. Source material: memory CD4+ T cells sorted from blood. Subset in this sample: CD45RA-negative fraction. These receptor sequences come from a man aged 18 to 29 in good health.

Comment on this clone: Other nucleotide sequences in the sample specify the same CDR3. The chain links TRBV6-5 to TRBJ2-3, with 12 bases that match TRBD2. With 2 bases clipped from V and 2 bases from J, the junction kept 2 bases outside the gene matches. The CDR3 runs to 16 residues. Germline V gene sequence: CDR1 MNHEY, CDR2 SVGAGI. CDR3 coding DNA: TGTGCCAGCAGTTACGGACTAGCGGGGTCCACAGATACGCAGTATTTT. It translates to CASSYGLAGSTDTQYF.

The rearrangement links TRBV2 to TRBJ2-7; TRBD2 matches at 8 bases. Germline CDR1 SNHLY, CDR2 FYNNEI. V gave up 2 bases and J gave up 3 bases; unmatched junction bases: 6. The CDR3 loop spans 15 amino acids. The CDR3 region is CASSESAGVGYEQYF. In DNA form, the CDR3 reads TGTGCCAGCAGTGAATCAGCGGGAGTGGGCTACGAGCAGTACTTC. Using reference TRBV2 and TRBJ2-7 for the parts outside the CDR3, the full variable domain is EPEVTQTPSHQVTQMGQEVILRCVPISNHLYFYWYRQILGQKVEFLVSFYNNEISEKSEIFDDQFSVERPDGSNFTLKIRSTKLEDSAMYFCASSESAGVGYEQYFGPGTRLTVT.

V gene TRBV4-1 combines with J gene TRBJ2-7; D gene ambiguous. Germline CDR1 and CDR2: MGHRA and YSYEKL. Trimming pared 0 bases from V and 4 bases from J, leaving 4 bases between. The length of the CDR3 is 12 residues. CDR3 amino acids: CASSQDRYEQYF. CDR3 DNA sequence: TGCGCCAGCAGCCAAGATAGGTACGAGCAGTACTTC.

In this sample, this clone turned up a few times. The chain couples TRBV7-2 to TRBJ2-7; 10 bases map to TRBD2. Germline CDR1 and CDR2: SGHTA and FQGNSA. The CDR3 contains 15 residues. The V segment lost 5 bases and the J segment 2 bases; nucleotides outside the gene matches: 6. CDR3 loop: CASSPVAGGTYEQYF. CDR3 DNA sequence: TGTGCCAGCAGCCCCGTAGCGGGAGGTACCTACGAGCAGTACTTC.

The CDR3 sequence is CASSFLGAVPYGYTF. CDR3 DNA: TGTGCCAGCAGTTTTCTCGGTGCTGTTCCCTATGGCTACACCTTC. This chain uses TRBV28 with TRBJ1-2; D call uncertain. The V end lost 3 bases, the J end lost 4 bases, and 15 bases lay between the germline ends. CDR1 is MDHEN, CDR2 SYDVKM, per germline. The length of the CDR3 is 15 residues.

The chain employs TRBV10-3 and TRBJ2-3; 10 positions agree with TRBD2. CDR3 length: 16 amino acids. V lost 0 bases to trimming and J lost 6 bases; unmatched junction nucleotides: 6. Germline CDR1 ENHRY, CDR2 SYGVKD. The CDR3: CAISESGLAGADTQYF. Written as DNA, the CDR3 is TGTGCCATCAGTGAGTCGGGTCTAGCGGGAGCCGATACGCAGTATTTT.

CDR3 DNA: TGTGCCAGCAGTCCGCCCAATAATGAAAAACTGTTTTTT. Translating it yields CASSPPNNEKLFF. V and J are TRBV7-9 and TRBJ1-4; D not resolved. Germline V gene sequence: CDR1 SEHNR, CDR2 FQNEAQ (reference sequence). V lost 6 bases to trimming and J lost 4 bases, with 9 bases between them. CDR3 size: 13 residues.

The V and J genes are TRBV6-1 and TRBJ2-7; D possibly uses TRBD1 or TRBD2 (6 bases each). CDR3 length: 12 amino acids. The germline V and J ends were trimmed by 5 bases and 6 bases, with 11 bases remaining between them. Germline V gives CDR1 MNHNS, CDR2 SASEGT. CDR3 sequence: CASSRGVGEQYF. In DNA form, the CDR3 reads TGTGCCAGCAGTAGGGGGGTTGGCGAGCAGTACTTC.

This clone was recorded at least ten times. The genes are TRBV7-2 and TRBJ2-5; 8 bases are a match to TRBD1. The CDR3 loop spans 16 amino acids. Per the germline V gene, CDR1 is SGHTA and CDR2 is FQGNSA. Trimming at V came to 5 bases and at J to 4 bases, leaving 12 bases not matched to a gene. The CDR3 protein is CASSAGGQALGETQYF. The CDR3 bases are TGTGCCAGCAGCGCAGGGGGACAGGCTTTGGGAGAGACCCAGTACTTC.

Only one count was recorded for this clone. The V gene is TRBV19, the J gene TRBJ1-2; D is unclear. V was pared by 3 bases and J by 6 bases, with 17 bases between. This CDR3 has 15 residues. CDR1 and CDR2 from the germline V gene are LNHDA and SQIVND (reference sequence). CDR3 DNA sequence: TGTGCCAGTAGTATTCTCCCAACAGCGAGTCATGGCTACACCTTC. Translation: CASSILPTASHGYTF.

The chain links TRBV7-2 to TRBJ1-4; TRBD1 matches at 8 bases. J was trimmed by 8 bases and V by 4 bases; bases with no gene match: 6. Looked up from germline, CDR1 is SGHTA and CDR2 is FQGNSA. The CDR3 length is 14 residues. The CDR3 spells CASSYRGAREKLFF. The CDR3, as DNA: TGTGCCAGCAGCTACAGGGGGGCGCGAGAAAAACTGTTTTTT.

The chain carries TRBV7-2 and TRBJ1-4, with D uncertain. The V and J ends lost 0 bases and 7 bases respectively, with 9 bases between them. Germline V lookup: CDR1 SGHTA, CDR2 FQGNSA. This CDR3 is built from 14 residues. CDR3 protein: CASSLAPAAEKLFF. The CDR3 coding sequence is TGTGCCAGCAGCTTAGCTCCAGCCGCTGAAAAACTGTTTTTT.

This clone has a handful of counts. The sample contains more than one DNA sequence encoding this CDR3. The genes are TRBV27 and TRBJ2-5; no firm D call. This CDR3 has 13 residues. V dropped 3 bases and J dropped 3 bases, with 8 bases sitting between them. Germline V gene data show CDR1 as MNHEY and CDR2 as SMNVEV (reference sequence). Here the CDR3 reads CASSFASEETQYF. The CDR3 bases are TGTGCCAGCAGTTTTGCGAGCGAAGAGACCCAGTACTTC.

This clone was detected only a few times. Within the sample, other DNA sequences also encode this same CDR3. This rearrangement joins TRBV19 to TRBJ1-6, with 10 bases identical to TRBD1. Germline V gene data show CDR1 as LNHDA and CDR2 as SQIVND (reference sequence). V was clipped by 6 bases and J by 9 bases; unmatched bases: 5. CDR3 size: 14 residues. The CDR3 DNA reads TGTGCCAGTAGCGACCGGGACAGGGGTTCACCCCTCCACTTT. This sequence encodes CASSDRDRGSPLHF.

Here the CDR3 DNA reads TGTGCCAGCAGCCGGACAGGGAAGGGTTTTTACGAGCAGTACTTC. It encodes CASSRTGKGFYEQYF. V gene TRBV28 combines with J gene TRBJ2-7; TRBD1 aligns across 8 bases. Germline trimming cut 6 bases from V and 4 bases from J; bases unmatched to any gene: 11. The germline gives CDR1 MDHEN, CDR2 SYDVKM. There are 15 residues in the CDR3.

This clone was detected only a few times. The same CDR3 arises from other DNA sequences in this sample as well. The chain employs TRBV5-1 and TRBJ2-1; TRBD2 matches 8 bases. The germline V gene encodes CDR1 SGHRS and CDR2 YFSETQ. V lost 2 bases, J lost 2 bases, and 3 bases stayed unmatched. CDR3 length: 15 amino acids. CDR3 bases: TGCGCCAGCAGCTTAGCGGGAGAGACCTACAATGAGCAGTTCTTC. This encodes CASSLAGETYNEQFF.

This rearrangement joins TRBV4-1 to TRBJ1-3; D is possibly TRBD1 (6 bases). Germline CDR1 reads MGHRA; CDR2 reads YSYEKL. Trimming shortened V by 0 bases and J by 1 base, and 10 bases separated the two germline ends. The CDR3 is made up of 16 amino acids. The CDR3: CASSQEGGLSGNTIYF. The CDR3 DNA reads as TGCGCCAGCAGCCAAGAAGGGGGGCTGTCTGGAAACACCATATATTTT.

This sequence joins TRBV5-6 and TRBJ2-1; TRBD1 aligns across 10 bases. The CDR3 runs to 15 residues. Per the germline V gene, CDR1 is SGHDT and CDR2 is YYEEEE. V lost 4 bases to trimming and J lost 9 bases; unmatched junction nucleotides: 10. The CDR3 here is CASSLPGQGMSEQFF. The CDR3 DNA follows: TGTGCCAGCAGCCTACCGGGACAGGGGATGAGTGAGCAGTTCTTC. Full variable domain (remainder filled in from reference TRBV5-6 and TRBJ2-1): DAGVTQSPTHLIKTRGQQVTLRCSPKSGHDTVSWYQQALGQGPQFIFQYYEEEERQRGNFPDRFSGHQFPNYSSELNVNALLLGDSALYLCASSLPGQGMSEQFFGPGTRLTVL.

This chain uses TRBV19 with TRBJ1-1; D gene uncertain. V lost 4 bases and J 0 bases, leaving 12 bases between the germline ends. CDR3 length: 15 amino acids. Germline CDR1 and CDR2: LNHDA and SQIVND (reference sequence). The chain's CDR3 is CASSSSGTLNTEAFF. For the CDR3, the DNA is TGTGCCAGTAGTAGCTCAGGAACTCTGAACACTGAAGCTTTCTTT.

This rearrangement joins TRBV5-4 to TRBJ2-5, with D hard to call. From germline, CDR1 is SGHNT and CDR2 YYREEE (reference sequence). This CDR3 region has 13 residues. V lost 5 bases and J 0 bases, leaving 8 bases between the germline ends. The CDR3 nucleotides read TGTGCCAGCAGGCGCGAGTACCAAGAGACCCAGTACTTC. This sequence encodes CASRREYQETQYF.